The entry that follows covers one T cell receptor (beta chain) sequence. Its specificity is unknown. Data came from immunoSEQ multiplex PCR; TCRdb stores just in-frame clones and leaves some out. Of 80,000 to 90,000 clones in the sample, roughly 90% were seen once. The data were obtained in a study of T cell responses to AZD1222 COVID-19 vaccine. Study-wide background: Pooled samples include second doses given at about 4 or 12 weeks.

Study results and caveats: Only six people who got AZD1222 tested seropositive at baseline. Samples come after the peak T cell response, not at day 14. Donors, mostly white British, included more females; clonal diversity was possibly underestimated.

The CDR3 runs 14 residues. J gave up 5 bases and V 4 bases, and 9 bases lay outside the gene matches. The germline V gene has CDR1 SGHDT and CDR2 YYEEEE. This sample comprised peripheral blood, obtained on day 0 of AZD1222 vaccination. The TCR originated in an adult in good health. This chain uses TRBV5-6 with TRBJ2-7; TRBD1 agrees at 7 bases. DNA of the CDR3: TGTGCCAGCAGCCACGAAACAGGGGTGGACGAGCAGTACTTC. Its translation: CASSHETGVDEQYF.